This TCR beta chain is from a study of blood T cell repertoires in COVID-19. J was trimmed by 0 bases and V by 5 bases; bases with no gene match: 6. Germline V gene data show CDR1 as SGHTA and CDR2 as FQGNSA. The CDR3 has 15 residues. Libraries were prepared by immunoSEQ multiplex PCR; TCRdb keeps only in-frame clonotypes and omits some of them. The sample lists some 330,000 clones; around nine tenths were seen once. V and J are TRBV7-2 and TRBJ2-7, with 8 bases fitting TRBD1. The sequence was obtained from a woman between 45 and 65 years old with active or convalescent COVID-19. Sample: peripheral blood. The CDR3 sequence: CASSPRTGSSYEQYF. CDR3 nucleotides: TGTGCCAGCAGCCCGAGGACAGGGAGCTCCTACGAGCAGTACTTC.